The T cell receptor beta chain under discussion was sequenced for a study of T cell responses to AZD1222 COVID-19 vaccine. Clones were read by immunoSEQ multiplex PCR, and TCRdb kept only the in-frame ones, dropping some. Altogether around 78,000 clones are present, about 90% being singletons, with the ten largest covering around 1.4%. Study-level points and caveats: Every sample of the repertoires postdated the peak T cell response. Vaccine-related CD4 TCRs covered spike, predominating at 160-218 and 743-854. Two doses of AZD1222 preceded a rise in Spike-specific TCR breadth and depth.

This clone was detected once. Its target is unknown. V was cut by 0 bases and J by 4 bases, with 1 base left in between. CDR3 length equals 11 residues. From germline, CDR1 is GTSNPN and CDR2 SVGIG (reference sequence). The material was peripheral blood, obtained 28 days after the second AZD1222 dose. This sequence originates from an adult who received the AZD1222 COVID-19 vaccine. The chain has TRBV30 and TRBJ1-3; D not resolved. The CDR3 protein is CAWSVGNTIYF. CDR3 bases: TGTGCCTGGAGTGTAGGAAACACCATATATTTT. The whole variable domain, remainder taken from reference TRBV30 and TRBJ1-3, is SQTIHQWPATLVQPVGSPLSLECTVEGTSNPNLYWYRQAAGRGLQLLFYSVGIGQISSEVPQNLSASRPQDRQFILSSKKLLLSDSGFYLCAWSVGNTIYFGEGSWLTVV.